Presented here are 21 T cell receptor beta chains from one specimen sequenced in a study of blood T cell repertoires in COVID-19. Produced via immunoSEQ multiplex PCR; TCRdb's table is partial and in-frame only. Of 150,000 to 200,000 clones listed, 90% to 95% were seen once; the top ten hold 4.6%. Sequencing was performed on peripheral blood. These receptors originate from a woman between 45 and 60 years old with acute or convalescent COVID-19.

The V and J genes are TRBV30 and TRBJ1-2; D is perhaps TRBD1 (5 bases). The CDR3 is 12 residues long. Trimming left V 7 bases short and J 4 bases short, with 13 bases between. CDR1 is GTSNPN and CDR2 is SVGIG in the germline V gene (reference sequence). In DNA, the CDR3 is TGTGCCTCGAGAAAGACAGTCTATGGCTACACCTTC. It encodes CASRKTVYGYTF.

The rearrangement joins TRBV7-9 to TRBJ2-3, with TRBD1 as a possible D gene (5 bases). V shed 1 base and J shed 1 base, with 9 bases lying between them. Germline assignment: CDR1 SEHNR and CDR2 FQNEAQ (reference sequence). CDR3 length: 15 amino acids. The CDR3 is CASSLGGRGTDTQYF. The CDR3 DNA is TGTGCCAGCAGCTTAGGGGGCAGGGGCACAGATACGCAGTATTTT. Filled out from reference TRBV7-9 and TRBJ2-3, the complete variable domain reads DTGVSQNPRHKITKRGQNVTFRCDPISEHNRLYWYRQTLGQGPEFLTYFQNEAQLEKSRLLSDRFSAERPKGSFSTLEIQRTEQGDSAMYLCASSLGGRGTDTQYFGPGTRLTVL.

This clone was observed a single time. This chain uses TRBV7-8 with TRBJ1-2; TRBD1 agrees at 7 bases. CDR1 and CDR2 from the germline V gene are SGHVS and FQNEAQ. The V gene end was trimmed by 2 bases and the J gene end by 5 bases; junction bases not matched to a gene: 5. This CDR3 contains 14 residues. CDR3: CASSLKGTEYGYTF. The CDR3 nucleotides read TGTGCCAGCAGCTTAAAGGGGACAGAGTATGGCTACACCTTC.

The CDR3 nucleotides read TGTGCCAGTAAGGCGGGACCGGCAAGGCAGCCCCAGCATTTT. It specifies CASKAGPARQPQHF. The J gene is TRBJ1-5, the V gene TRBV19; tentatively, D is TRBD1 (5 bases). The length of the CDR3 is 14 residues. Germline V gene data show CDR1 as LNHDA and CDR2 as SQIVND (reference sequence). V was cut by 7 bases and J by 7 bases, with 17 bases left in between.

The rearrangement joins TRBV27 to TRBJ1-3; TRBD1 might be the D (5 bases). The CDR3 sequence is 15 residues long. V lost 0 bases and J 3 bases, leaving 9 bases between the germline ends. Germline V gives CDR1 MNHEY, CDR2 SMNVEV (reference sequence). The CDR3 DNA is TGTGCCAGCAGTTTATCGGCGACAGTTGGAAACACCATATATTTT. Its translation: CASSLSATVGNTIYF.

V gene TRBV28 combines with J gene TRBJ2-7; D is unclear. V lost 2 bases and J 4 bases, leaving 9 bases between the germline ends. This CDR3 spans 13 amino acids. Germline CDR1 MDHEN, CDR2 SYDVKM. CDR3 in DNA: TGTGCCAGCAGTTTAGGTATGAGATACGAGCAGTACTTC. It translates to CASSLGMRYEQYF.

V and J are TRBV2 and TRBJ2-3; 7 nucleotides match TRBD2. Germline lookup yields CDR1 SNHLY and CDR2 FYNNEI. V lost 6 bases, J lost 6 bases, and 15 bases stayed unmatched. This CDR3 is built from 16 residues. Here the CDR3 DNA reads TGTGCCAGCAGCACGGCTAGCGGCCTCCCAGGGGATACGCAGTATTTT. It codes for CASSTASGLPGDTQYF.

The V call is TRBV5-5, the J call TRBJ1-3, with a possible D match to TRBD1 (6 bases). The CDR3 is made up of 15 amino acids. CDR1 is SGHKS, CDR2 YYEKEE, per germline (reference sequence). Trimming removed 4 bases at V and 2 bases at J, with 13 bases between. The CDR3 DNA is TGTGCCAGCAGCCCGGGCGACAGGCCTGGAAACACCATATATTTT. This translates into CASSPGDRPGNTIYF.

The V gene is TRBV11-3, the J gene TRBJ2-1, with 7 bases matching TRBD1. J was trimmed by 0 bases and V by 1 base; bases with no gene match: 0. In germline, CDR1 is SGHNT, CDR2 YENEEA. CDR3 length: 15 amino acids. For the CDR3, the DNA is TGTGCCAGCAGCTTAGGGACAGGCTCCTACAATGAGCAGTTCTTC. This codes for CASSLGTGSYNEQFF.

The table lists this clone with a count of one. J is TRBJ1-2 and V is TRBV5-8; no reliable D call. Germline V gene data show CDR1 as SGHTS and CDR2 as YDEGEE. V lost 1 base and J lost 5, with 12 bases in between. This CDR3 spans 14 amino acids. CDR3 DNA: TGTGCCAGCAGCTTGTCGCCCAGACTTTATGGCTACACCTTC. It encodes CASSLSPRLYGYTF. Filled out from reference TRBV5-8 and TRBJ1-2, the complete variable domain reads EAGVTQSPTHLIKTRGQQATLRCSPISGHTSVYWYQQALGLGLQFLLWYDEGEERNRGNFPPRFSGRQFPNYSSELNVNALELEDSALYLCASSLSPRLYGYTFGSGTRLTVV.

The chain is built from TRBV3-1 (or the pseudogene TRBV3-2) and TRBJ1-1; TRBD1 is a possible D gene (6 bases). Germline-derived CDR1 and CDR2 are LGHDT and YNNKEL (reference sequence). Trimming took 3 bases from V and 1 from J, leaving 18 bases between them. The CDR3 loop spans 17 amino acids. The CDR3 here is CASSHQIRDTGNTEAFF. The CDR3 coding sequence is TGTGCCAGCAGCCACCAGATTCGGGACACAGGGAACACTGAAGCTTTCTTT.

This clone showed up just a few times. The chain couples TRBV5-4 to TRBJ1-2, with 9 bases matching TRBD1. Trimming at V came to 4 bases and at J to 6 bases, leaving 7 bases not matched to a gene. CDR3 length equals 14 residues. Germline loops: CDR1 SGHNT, CDR2 YYREEE (reference sequence). CDR3 sequence reads: CASSRTGGEDGYTF. The DNA for the CDR3 is TGTGCCAGCAGCCGTACAGGGGGCGAGGATGGCTACACCTTC. Variable domain in full (rest from reference TRBV5-4 and TRBJ1-2): ETGVTQSPTHLIKTRGQQVTLRCSSQSGHNTVSWYQQALGQGPQFIFQYYREEENGRGNFPPRFSGLQFPNYSSELNVNALELDDSALYLCASSRTGGEDGYTFGSGTRLTVV.

The chain has TRBV6-1 and TRBJ1-3, with TRBD1 identical over 7 bases. J gave up 3 bases and V 2 bases, and 7 bases lay outside the gene matches. The CDR3 consists of 16 residues. The germline V gene has CDR1 MNHNS and CDR2 SASEGT. This CDR3 reads CASSEPQGNFGNTIYF. DNA for the CDR3: TGTGCCAGCAGTGAACCACAGGGGAATTTTGGAAACACCATATATTTT.

The chain employs TRBV6-5 and TRBJ2-7; tentative D call: TRBD2 (5 bases). V was clipped by 6 bases and J by 5 bases, with 17 bases between them. Germline V lookup: CDR1 MNHEY, CDR2 SVGAGI. The CDR3 runs to 14 residues. The CDR3 sequence: CASRRTGFGDEQYF. The CDR3 DNA follows: TGTGCCAGCAGGCGGACCGGCTTCGGGGACGAGCAGTACTTC.

J is TRBJ1-1 and V is TRBV5-4; unclear D gene. This CDR3 comprises 12 residues. Trimming took 4 bases from V and 6 from J, leaving 10 bases between them. CDR1 and CDR2 from the germline V gene are SGHNT and YYREEE (reference sequence). The CDR3 is CASSPAGAEAFF. CDR3 DNA: TGTGCCAGCAGCCCGGCCGGGGCTGAAGCTTTCTTT.

The chain has TRBV11-2 and TRBJ1-1, with 9 positions matching TRBD1. This CDR3 spans 15 amino acids. Germline trimming cut 4 bases from V and 7 bases from J; bases unmatched to any gene: 10. Germline values: CDR1 SGHAT, CDR2 FQNNGV. The CDR3 DNA reads as TGTGCCAGCAGCTCTGACTCGACAGGGGGGGGTGAAGCTTTCTTT. Translated: CASSSDSTGGGEAFF.

The J gene is TRBJ2-1, the V gene TRBV28, with D possibly TRBD1 on 5 matching bases. The length of the CDR3 is 12 residues. Germline V gene data show CDR1 as MDHEN and CDR2 as SYDVKM. V was shortened by 2 bases and J by 9 bases, with 8 bases between the two germline ends. Here the CDR3 reads CASSLPGLEQFF. In nucleotides, the CDR3 is TGTGCCAGCAGTTTACCAGGGCTTGAGCAGTTCTTC.

The chain carries TRBV5-1 and TRBJ1-3, with 7 bases aligning to TRBD1. Trimming cost V 4 bases and J 1 base; bases outside gene matches: 5. The CDR3 runs to 15 residues. Per germline, CDR1 SGHRS and CDR2 YFSETQ. The CDR3, as DNA: TGCGCCAGCAGCACAGCGACAGGGTCTGGAAACACCATATATTTT. Amino acid sequence: CASSTATGSGNTIYF.

The V call is TRBV15, the J call TRBJ1-2; tentative D call: TRBD1 (5 bases). There are 15 residues in the CDR3. Germline CDR1 LNHNV, CDR2 YYDKDF (reference sequence). V lost 3 bases and J lost 4, with 15 bases in between. This chain's CDR3 is CATSSTGSPPYGYTF. DNA of the CDR3: TGTGCCACCAGCAGTACAGGTTCACCCCCCTATGGCTACACCTTC. Complete variable domain (other parts from reference TRBV15 and TRBJ1-2): DAMVIQNPRYQVTQFGKPVTLSCSQTLNHNVMYWYQQKSSQAPKLLFHYYDKDFNNEADTPDNFQSRRPNTSFCFLDIRSPGLGDTAMYLCATSSTGSPPYGYTFGSGTRLTVV.

The rearrangement uses TRBV7-6 and TRBJ2-7, with D possibly matching TRBD1 (5 bases). The CDR3 is 16 amino acids. V gave up 2 bases and J gave up 1 base, with 15 bases separating them. Germline assignment: CDR1 SGHVS and CDR2 FNYEAQ. CDR3 sequence reads: CASSLTGQGYSYEQYF. CDR3 sequence (DNA): TGTGCCAGCAGCTTAACAGGCCAGGGCTATTCCTACGAGCAGTACTTC. Supplemented by reference TRBV7-6 and TRBJ2-7, the full variable domain reads GAGVSQSPRYKVTKRGQDVALRCDPISGHVSLYWYRQALGQGPEFLTYFNYEAQQDKSGLPNDRFSAERPEGSISTLTIQRTEQRDSAMYRCASSLTGQGYSYEQYFGPGTRLTVT.

The rearrangement uses TRBV24-1 and TRBJ2-3; TRBD1 matches at 12 bases. The CDR3 length is 18 residues. Germline loops: CDR1 KGHDR, CDR2 SFDVKD. With V trimmed by 2 bases and J by 6 bases, 11 bases remained unmatched. The CDR3 protein is CATSDSGTGGPLVDTQYF. In DNA form, the CDR3 reads TGTGCCACCAGTGATTCCGGGACAGGGGGCCCCTTAGTCGATACGCAGTATTTT.